This TCR beta chain was sequenced for a study of blood T cell repertoires in COVID-19. Study as a whole: Collection of acute and convalescent COVID-19 samples took place in the United States, Italy and Spain. Nucleic acid was either cDNA or gDNA, and it came from T cells, B-cell-depleted T cells, or PBMCs.

The count of this clone is one. As processed by the authors: Estimates of nucleated cell counts were drawn from the amplification of reference gene primers. Here immunoSEQ multiplex PCR was the method, and the copy in TCRdb shows in-frame clones only, minus some. That table supplies the V and J calls and clone size; D and trimming were determined from the DNA. Found here are 250,000 to 350,000 clones, 75% to 90% of them singletons; the top ten hold around 12%. The sequenced sample was peripheral blood. The sequence was collected from a woman aged 60-70 years with acute or convalescent COVID-19.

In DNA, the CDR3 is TGTGCCAGCAGTTCACTAGCGGGGGGCCACCAAGAGACCCAGTACTTC. Its translation is CASSSLAGGHQETQYF. The gene calls are TRBV27 and TRBJ2-5, with TRBD2 matching over 12 bases. This CDR3 comprises 16 residues. The trim removed 4 bases at V and 0 bases at J, leaving 3 bases unmatched. Germline CDR1 and CDR2: MNHEY and SMNVEV (reference sequence).